A single count supports the clone carrying this TCR beta chain. Its antigen remains unknown. The sample comes from a study of T cell responses to AZD1222 COVID-19 vaccine. Findings and limits, study-wide: Per reports, nearly half of all spike-specific TCRs target regions that are unmutated in variants.

Data came from immunoSEQ multiplex PCR; TCRdb stores just in-frame clones and leaves some out. Counted here are around 150,000 clones, about 91% occurring once; the ten biggest clones make up about 3.4%. The CDR3 runs to 14 residues. V was shortened by 2 bases and J by 6 bases, with 13 bases between the two germline ends. Germline assignment: CDR1 KGHSH and CDR2 LQKENI. The chain links TRBV18 to TRBJ1-2; no clear D gene. This specimen consisted of peripheral blood, obtained on day 0 of MenACWY control vaccination. This receptor was identified in an adult in good health. CDR3 protein: CASSPSEGSDGYTF. The CDR3 DNA sequence: TGTGCCAGCTCACCATCGGAGGGTTCGGATGGCTACACCTTC.